A selection of T cell receptor beta chains follows, all from one sample in a study of T cell responses to AZD1222 COVID-19 vaccine. TCRdb keeps only in-frame clones here, not all; method: immunoSEQ multiplex PCR. The profile shows roughly 100,000 clones, roughly 90% of them singletons. The material was peripheral blood, obtained on day 0 of AZD1222 vaccination. These receptors were taken from an adult in good health. The CDR3 runs from the conserved cysteine through the conserved F or W. A D gene is named only where the DNA matches it firmly. Size values are once, few and many counts, or a class for expanded clones, and some rows have none.

abundance,d_gene,j_gene,v_gene,CDR3nt,CDR3aa
NA,NA,TRBJ2-2,TRBV6-5,TGTGCCAGCACCACCGGTGCAGGGGGGACCGGGGAGCTGTTTTTT,CASTTGAGGTGELFF
NA,NA,TRBJ2-3,TRBV6-1,TGTGCCAGCAGTGAAGGGGCGGGGATCACAGATACGCAGTATTTT,CASSEGAGITDTQYF
once,NA,TRBJ2-3,TRBV6-4,TGTGCCAGCAGTGACTCAGGCCTAGCTGCAGATACGCAGTATTTT,CASSDSGLAADTQYF
NA,NA,TRBJ1-3,TRBV5-5,TGTGCCAGCACCAAACTAGGACAATCCAACACCATATATTTT,CASTKLGQSNTIYF
NA,NA,TRBJ1-6,TRBV5-6,TGTGCCAGCAGCTTGGGACAGATAGAAATGGATTCACCCCTCCACTTT,CASSLGQIEMDSPLHF
NA,TRBD2,TRBJ2-2,TRBV29-1,TGCAGCGTTGTTCCCAGGACTAGCGGACGGAACACCGGGGAGCTGTTTTTT,CSVVPRTSGRNTGELFF
NA,NA,TRBJ1-1,TRBV27,TGTGCCAGCTCTGTCCGATCCGGCACTGAAGCTTTCTTT,CASSVRSGTEAFF
NA,NA,TRBJ1-2,TRBV6-5,TGTGCCAGCAGCCCGACGGGGGGCGGTAGCTATGGCTACACCTTC,CASSPTGGGSYGYTF
NA,NA,TRBJ2-7,TRBV6-5,TGTGCCAGCGGACAGTTCTACGAGCAGTACTTC,CASGQFYEQYF
NA,NA,TRBJ1-3,TRBV12-5,TGTGCTAGTGGTTTGGGGCAGGGGATGGCTGGAAACACCATATATTTT,CASGLGQGMAGNTIYF
NA,NA,TRBJ2-3,TRBV4-1,TGCGCCAGCAGCCAAACTAGGTCCACAGATACGCAGTATTTT,CASSQTRSTDTQYF
NA,TRBD1,TRBJ2-7,TRBV7-8,TGTGCCAGCAGCTTCACGGGACAGTACTCCTACGAGCAGTACTTC,CASSFTGQYSYEQYF
NA,NA,TRBJ1-2,TRBV28,TGTGCCAGCAGTTTAGTTGCGGGTGGCTACACCTTC,CASSLVAGGYTF
few,NA,TRBJ2-1,TRBV7-3,TGTGCCAGCAGCCCTAACTACAATGAGCAGTTCTTC,CASSPNYNEQFF
NA,NA,TRBJ1-1,TRBV5-4,TGTGCCAGCAGCTTGTTGCAAAACACTGAAGCTTTCTTT,CASSLLQNTEAFF
NA,TRBD1,TRBJ1-6,TRBV28,TGTGCCAGCAGTTATCCTGAGTCAGACAGGGGCTATTCACCCCTCCACTTT,CASSYPESDRGYSPLHF
once,TRBD1,TRBJ1-3,TRBV7-8,TGTGCCAGCAGCATAGGGACAGGGTCCTTACGGACCATATATTTT,CASSIGTGSLRTIYF
NA,NA,TRBJ1-1,TRBV11-2,TGTGCCAGCAGCCCTGGGGTGAACACTGAAGCTTTCTTT,CASSPGVNTEAFF
NA,NA,TRBJ1-1,TRBV19,TGTGCCAGTAGGTATGAGGGAAACCTTCGCATTCCTGAAGCTTTCTTT,CASRYEGNLRIPEAFF
NA,NA,TRBJ1-2,TRBV29-1,TGCATCGCCGGGGCAGGGGATGGCTACACCTTC,CIAGAGDGYTF
few,NA,TRBJ1-2,TRBV19,TGTGCCAGTAGTACCTCCCGGGGGGTTCAATATGGCTACACCTTC,CASSTSRGVQYGYTF
NA,NA,TRBJ2-5,TRBV27,TGTGCCAGCAGTCAGACAGGAGAAGAGACCCAGTACTTC,CASSQTGEETQYF
NA,NA,TRBJ2-1,TRBV6-5,TGTGCCAGCAGCATAGCGGAGAGCTCCTACAATGAGCAGTTCTTC,CASSIAESSYNEQFF
NA,TRBD1,TRBJ1-2,TRBV30,TGTGCCTGGAGTGTGCGACAGGGGGGCGGCTACACCTTC,CAWSVRQGGGYTF
NA,NA,TRBJ2-3,TRBV12-3/TRBV12-4,TGTGCCAGCAGTCCCTCGTCAGATACGCAGTATTTT,CASSPSSDTQYF
NA,TRBD1,TRBJ2-5,TRBV5-1,TGCGCCAGCACTTTGGACAGGGGGATAGAGACCCAGTACTTC,CASTLDRGIETQYF
NA,TRBD2,TRBJ2-2,TRBV7-7,TGTGCCAGCAGCTTTTCCGCGGGAGTTAACACCGGGGAGCTGTTTTTT,CASSFSAGVNTGELFF
NA,TRBD2,TRBJ2-7,TRBV28,TGTGCCAGCAGTTCGGGGGGTGGGCGGAACGAGCAGTACTTC,CASSSGGGRNEQYF
NA,NA,TRBJ1-2,TRBV6-5,TGTGCCAGCAGTCCACAGACAGGAAACGGTGGCTACACCTTC,CASSPQTGNGGYTF
NA,TRBD1,TRBJ2-2,TRBV19,TGTGCCAGTAGTCCGGGACAGGGGTTATTAGGGGAGCTGTTTTTT,CASSPGQGLLGELFF
NA,NA,TRBJ2-3,TRBV5-6,TGTGCCAGCAGCTTGTATTCAGGGAGTACAGATACGCAGTATTTT,CASSLYSGSTDTQYF
NA,TRBD1,TRBJ1-5,TRBV2,TGTGCCAGCAGTAGACAGGGTCTTATCAATCAGCCCCAGCATTTT,CASSRQGLINQPQHF
NA,NA,TRBJ2-1,TRBV4-2,TGTGCCAGCAGGCAGAGCGAAGGCTGGGACAATGAGCAGTTCTTC,CASRQSEGWDNEQFF
NA,NA,TRBJ2-7,TRBV19,TGTGCCAGTAGTCGGGACGGTCCCTACGAGCAGTACTTC,CASSRDGPYEQYF
NA,NA,TRBJ1-1,TRBV3-1/TRBV3-2,TGTGCCAGCAGCCAAGGGGACGCCACTGAAGCTTTCTTT,CASSQGDATEAFF
NA,TRBD2,TRBJ2-1,TRBV4-2,TGTGCCAGCAGCCACACCGTTACTAGCGGGGTCTACAATGAGCAGTTCTTC,CASSHTVTSGVYNEQFF
NA,TRBD1,TRBJ2-1,TRBV28,TGTGCCAGCAGTACAACAGGGGGCCTGGGGAATGAGCAGTTCTTC,CASSTTGGLGNEQFF
once,NA,TRBJ1-5,TRBV7-9,TGTGCCAGCAGCTCCCTTAATCAGCCCCAGCATTTT,CASSSLNQPQHF
NA,NA,TRBJ1-3,TRBV7-8,TGTGCCAGCAGCCCCCAGGGTAGGGACCGAGCCGGCGGAAACACCATATATTTT,CASSPQGRDRAGGNTIYF
NA,NA,TRBJ1-3,TRBV5-1,TGCGCCAGCAGCTTGGGACCTCGGACGGGGAGCTCTGGAAACACCATATATTTT,CASSLGPRTGSSGNTIYF
NA,TRBD1,TRBJ2-6,TRBV5-1,TGCGCCAGCAGCTCGGACAGGGACCTATCTGGGGCCAACGTCCTGACTTTC,CASSSDRDLSGANVLTF
few,NA,TRBJ1-3,TRBV7-8,TGTGCCAGCAGCTTAGCCGGGACGGAGACATCGGCTGGAAACACCATATATTTT,CASSLAGTETSAGNTIYF
NA,NA,TRBJ2-5,TRBV12-3/TRBV12-4,TGTGCCAGCAGTTTCCGGGAGTTAGAGACCCAGTACTTC,CASSFRELETQYF
NA,TRBD1,TRBJ2-3,TRBV5-1,TGCGCCAGCAGCTCACGGGACAGGGGAATGGATACGCAGTATTTT,CASSSRDRGMDTQYF
once,NA,TRBJ2-1,TRBV7-9,TGTGCCAGCAGCCCCACGGGCCCAGCCTACAATGAGCAGTTCTTC,CASSPTGPAYNEQFF